This T cell receptor (beta chain) was recovered during a study of blood T cell repertoires in COVID-19. Study as a whole: The United States, Italy and Spain were the sources of the acute and convalescent COVID-19 samples. The analysed material was cDNA or gDNA that came from T cells, B-cell-depleted T cells, or PBMCs.

V lost 3 bases, J lost 8 bases, and 13 bases lay in between. Germline V CDR1 and CDR2: SNHLY, FYNNEI. This CDR3 contains 13 residues. Per the study methods: Estimation of nucleated cell counts was performed using reference gene primer amplification. Clones were read by immunoSEQ multiplex PCR, and TCRdb kept only the in-frame ones, dropping some. The V and J calls and clone size were taken over from that table, and D and trimming were inferred from the DNA. This table holds tens of thousands of clones, about 83% found once. This TCR was sampled from a woman older than 75 with acute or convalescent COVID-19. Sample: peripheral blood. The chain combines TRBV2 with TRBJ1-2; D is possibly TRBD1 (6 bases). The CDR3 spells CASSDRGKGGYTF. The CDR3 DNA is TGTGCCAGCAGTGACAGGGGTAAAGGAGGCTACACCTTC.